This section outlines one T cell receptor (beta chain) sequence together with its context. This sample is drawn from a study of blood T cell repertoires in COVID-19. Using immunoSEQ multiplex PCR, the repertoire was profiled, and TCRdb retains in-frame clones only, with some absent. The repertoire holds hundreds of thousands of clones, with roughly 89% as singletons. The V end lost 5 bases, the J end lost 3 bases, and 11 bases lay between the germline ends. Per the germline V gene, CDR1 is MRHNA and CDR2 is SNTAGT. This CDR3 has 14 amino acids. The TCR originated in a woman aged 45 to 65 who had recovered from COVID-19. The J gene is TRBJ2-1, the V gene TRBV6-4; a possible D gene is TRBD2 (7 bases). The source material was PBMCs or T cells enriched from blood (not recorded which). The CDR3 here is CASSRGAGYNEQFF. The DNA of the CDR3 is TGTGCCAGCAGTCGGGGGGCGGGCTACAATGAGCAGTTCTTC.